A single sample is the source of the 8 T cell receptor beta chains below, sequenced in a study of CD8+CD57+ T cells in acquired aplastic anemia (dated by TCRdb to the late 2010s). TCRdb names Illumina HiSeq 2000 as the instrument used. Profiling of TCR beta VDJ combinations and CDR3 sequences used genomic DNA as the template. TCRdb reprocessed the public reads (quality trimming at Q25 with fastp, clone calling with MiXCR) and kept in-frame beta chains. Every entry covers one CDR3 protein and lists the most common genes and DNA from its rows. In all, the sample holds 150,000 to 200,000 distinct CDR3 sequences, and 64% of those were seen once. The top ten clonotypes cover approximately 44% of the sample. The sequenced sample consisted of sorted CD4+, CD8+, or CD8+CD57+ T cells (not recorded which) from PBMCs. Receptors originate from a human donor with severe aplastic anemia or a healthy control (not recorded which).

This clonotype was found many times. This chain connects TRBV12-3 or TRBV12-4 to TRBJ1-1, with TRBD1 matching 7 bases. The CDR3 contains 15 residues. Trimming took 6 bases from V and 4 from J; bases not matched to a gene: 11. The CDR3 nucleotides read TGTGCCAGCAGCCTCCCCCCCACAGGGGTCACTGAAGCTTTCTTT. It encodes CASSLPPTGVTEAFF.

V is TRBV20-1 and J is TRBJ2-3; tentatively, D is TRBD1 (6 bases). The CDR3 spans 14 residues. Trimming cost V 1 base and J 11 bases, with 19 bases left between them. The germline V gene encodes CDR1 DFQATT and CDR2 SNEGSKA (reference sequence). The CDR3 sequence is CSARVGGNPYEQYF. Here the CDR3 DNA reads TGCAGTGCTAGAGTTGGGGGCAACCCCTACGAGCAGTATTTT.

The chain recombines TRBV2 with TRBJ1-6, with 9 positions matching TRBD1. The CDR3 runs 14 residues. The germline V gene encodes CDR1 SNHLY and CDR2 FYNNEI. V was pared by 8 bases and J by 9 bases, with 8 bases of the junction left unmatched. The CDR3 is CASLPGQGFSPLHF. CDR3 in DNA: TGTGCCAGCCTTCCGGGACAGGGTTTTTCACCCCTCCACTTT.

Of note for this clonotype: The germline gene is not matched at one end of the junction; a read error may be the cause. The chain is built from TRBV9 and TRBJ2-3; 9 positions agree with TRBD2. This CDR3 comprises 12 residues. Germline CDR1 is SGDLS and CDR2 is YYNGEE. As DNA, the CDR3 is TGTGCCAGCAGCGTAGGGGTTAGCGGGAGTACTTTT. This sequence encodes CASSVGVSGSTF. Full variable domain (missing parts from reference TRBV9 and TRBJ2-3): DSGVTQTPKHLITATGQRVTLRCSPRSGDLSVYWYQQSLDQGLQFLIQYYNGEERAKGNILERFSAQQFPDLHSELNLSSLELGDSALYFCASSVGVSGSTFGPGTRLTVL.

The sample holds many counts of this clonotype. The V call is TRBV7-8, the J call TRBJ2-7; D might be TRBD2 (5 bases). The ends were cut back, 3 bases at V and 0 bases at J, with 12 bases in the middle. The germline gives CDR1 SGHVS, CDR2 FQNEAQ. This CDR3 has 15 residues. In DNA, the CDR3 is TGTGCCAGCAGCTTTTTAGAGGGAGTCTCCTACGAGCAGTACTTC. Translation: CASSFLEGVSYEQYF.

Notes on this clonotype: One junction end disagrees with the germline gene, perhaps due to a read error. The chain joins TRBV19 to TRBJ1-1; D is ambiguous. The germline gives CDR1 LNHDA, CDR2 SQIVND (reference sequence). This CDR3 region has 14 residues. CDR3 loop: CASSIGGYYTEAFF. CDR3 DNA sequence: TGTGCCAGTAGTATCGGCGGCTACTACACTGAAGCTTTCTTC.

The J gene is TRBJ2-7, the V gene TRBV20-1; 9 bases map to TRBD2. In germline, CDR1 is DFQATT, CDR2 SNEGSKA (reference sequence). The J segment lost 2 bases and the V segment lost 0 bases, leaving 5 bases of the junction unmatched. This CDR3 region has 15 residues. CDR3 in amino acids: CSARDSQRGAYEQYF. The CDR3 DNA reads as TGCAGTGCTAGAGATAGTCAGCGGGGGGCCTACGAGCAGTACTTC.

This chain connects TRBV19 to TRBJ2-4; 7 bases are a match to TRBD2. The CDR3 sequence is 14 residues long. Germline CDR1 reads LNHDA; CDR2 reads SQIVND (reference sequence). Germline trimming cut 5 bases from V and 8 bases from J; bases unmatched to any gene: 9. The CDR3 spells CASSARGVSDIQYF. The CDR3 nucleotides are TGTGCCAGTAGTGCACGGGGGGTAAGTGACATTCAGTACTTC.